This TCR beta chain comes out of a study of blood T cell repertoires in COVID-19. On the study more broadly: Acute and convalescent COVID-19 samples came from the United States, Italy and Spain. T cells, B-cell-depleted T cells, or PBMCs provided the cDNA or gDNA that served as material.

Germline values: CDR1 SGHTA, CDR2 FQGNSA. There are 13 residues in the CDR3. Trimming stripped 5 bases from V and 6 bases from J, with 14 bases between. The repertoire was sequenced with immunoSEQ multiplex PCR; TCRdb's copy has only in-frame clones and lacks some. The table lists about 300,000 clones, about 85% of them singletons. Sequencing was done on a sample of peripheral blood. This chain uses TRBV7-2 with TRBJ2-7, with D perhaps matching TRBD2 (5 bases). The clonotype was recovered from a man younger than 30 with active or convalescent COVID-19. CDR3 in amino acids: CASSAPRAGEQYF. DNA of the CDR3: TGTGCCAGCAGCGCCCCTCGCGCGGGCGAGCAGTACTTC.